The TCR beta chain described here comes from a study of T cell responses to AZD1222 COVID-19 vaccine. General observations from the study: Dominant CD4 TCR responses targeted spike regions 160-218 and 743-854. The sample set comprised mostly white British donors with more females, and clonal diversity was possibly underestimated. Samples come after the peak T cell response, not at day 14. Seropositive status at baseline applied to only five to seven AZD1222 recipients.

As concerns this clone: Antigen unknown.

Looked up from germline, CDR1 is SGHDN and CDR2 is FVKESK. Trimming took off 0 bases at V and 5 bases at J, with 12 bases between the two ends. The CDR3 covers 15 residues. Here immunoSEQ multiplex PCR was the method, and the copy in TCRdb shows in-frame clones only, minus some. The table has 150,000 to 180,000 clones, about nine tenths seen once. The source is an adult in good health. V gene TRBV14 combines with J gene TRBJ2-3; D is uncertain. The input for sequencing was peripheral blood, taken on day 0 of AZD1222 vaccination. This chain's CDR3 is CASSQDRRHVDTQYF. The DNA for the CDR3 is TGTGCCAGCAGCCAAGATAGAAGGCACGTAGATACGCAGTATTTT.